The 12 T cell receptor beta chains presented below share a single source sample, sequenced in a study of T cell responses to AZD1222 COVID-19 vaccine. Data came from immunoSEQ multiplex PCR; TCRdb stores just in-frame clones and leaves some out. This table has about 180,000 clones, just over 90% appearing once. The source material was peripheral blood, sampled on day 0 of AZD1222 vaccination. The source of these receptors is an adult in good health.

The chain carries TRBV18 and TRBJ1-5; possibly TRBD1 for D (6 bases). CDR3 length: 15 amino acids. Trimming removed 3 bases at V and 5 bases at J, with 14 bases between. The germline V gene encodes CDR1 KGHSH and CDR2 LQKENI. The CDR3 reads CASSPRHRVDQPQHF. DNA for the CDR3: TGTGCCAGCTCACCGAGACACAGGGTGGATCAGCCCCAGCATTTT.

The chain uses TRBV28 and TRBJ1-1; D remains unclear. The length of the CDR3 is 18 residues. V was cut by 2 bases and J by 0 bases, with 19 bases left in between. The germline V gene has CDR1 MDHEN and CDR2 SYDVKM. The DNA for the CDR3 is TGTGCCAGCAGTTTACGGTTTACGCAGAAAAGAATGAACACTGAAGCTTTCTTT. Translated, it gives CASSLRFTQKRMNTEAFF.

This chain joins TRBV19 and TRBJ1-1; no firm D call. Germline CDR1 reads LNHDA; CDR2 reads SQIVND (reference sequence). CDR3 size: 14 residues. Trimming shortened V by 4 bases and J by 1 base, and 10 bases separated the two germline ends. The CDR3 region is CASSTLDGNTEAFF. The CDR3 bases are TGTGCCAGTAGTACCTTGGACGGGAACACTGAAGCTTTCTTT.

The gene calls are TRBV6-5 and TRBJ1-1; perhaps TRBD1 as D (5 bases). The germline gives CDR1 MNHEY, CDR2 SVGAGI. The CDR3 contains 14 residues. Trimming stripped 8 bases from V and 6 bases from J, with 19 bases between. The chain's CDR3 is CASSRDPIIPEAFF. CDR3 DNA: TGTGCCAGCTCTAGGGACCCAATAATCCCTGAAGCTTTCTTT.

The V gene is TRBV19, the J gene TRBJ2-1; unclear D gene. V lost 8 bases to trimming and J lost 2 bases, with 7 bases between them. CDR1 is LNHDA and CDR2 is SQIVND in the germline V gene (reference sequence). CDR3 length equals 12 residues. In DNA form, the CDR3 reads TGTGCCAGTTCTTGGGCCTACAATGAGCAGTTCTTC. Translating gives CASSWAYNEQFF.

This chain joins TRBV27 and TRBJ2-2; no clear D. Per the germline V gene, CDR1 is MNHEY and CDR2 is SMNVEV (reference sequence). The CDR3 is 15 residues long. The V and J ends lost 0 bases and 7 bases respectively, with 12 bases between them. This CDR3 reads CASSLSGRPYGELFF. Written as DNA, the CDR3 is TGTGCCAGCAGTTTATCGGGCCGGCCGTACGGGGAGCTGTTTTTT.

The genes are TRBV7-6 and TRBJ2-3, with 8 bases matching TRBD2. The V gene end was trimmed by 0 bases and the J gene end by 1 base; junction bases not matched to a gene: 3. Germline CDR1 SGHVS, CDR2 FNYEAQ. The CDR3 runs to 16 residues. This CDR3 reads CASSLAPAGGTDTQYF. For the CDR3, the DNA is TGTGCCAGCAGCTTAGCGCCAGCGGGGGGCACAGATACGCAGTATTTT.

The CDR3 region is CATSDPQGNAAGELFF. CDR3 sequence (DNA): TGTGCCACCAGTGACCCACAGGGAAATGCCGCCGGGGAGCTGTTTTTT. The chain employs TRBV24-1 and TRBJ2-2; D may be TRBD1 (6 bases). Trimming left V 4 bases short and J 6 bases short, with 17 bases between. The CDR3 totals 16 residues. Germline loops: CDR1 KGHDR, CDR2 SFDVKD.

This chain connects TRBV7-9 to TRBJ1-1; perhaps TRBD1 as D (6 bases). V lost 6 bases and J 6 bases, leaving 11 bases between the germline ends. Germline CDR1 is SEHNR and CDR2 is FQNEAQ (reference sequence). The CDR3 has 12 amino acids. The CDR3 region is CASSREGAEAFF. CDR3 bases: TGTGCCAGCAGTCGAGAGGGGGCTGAAGCTTTCTTT.

The sample holds a few counts of this clone. V is TRBV9 and J is TRBJ1-2, with D possibly matching TRBD1 (5 bases). The CDR3 runs to 15 residues. V shed 0 bases and J shed 8 bases, with 17 bases lying between them. Germline V gene lookup returns CDR1 SGDLS and CDR2 YYNGEE. CDR3 loop: CASSVGVTGGMGYTF. CDR3 nucleotides: TGTGCCAGCAGCGTAGGCGTGACTGGGGGGATGGGCTACACCTTC.

The CDR3 region has the DNA TGTGCCAGCAGAAGGACAGGGAGCACAGATACGCAGTATTTT. It encodes CASRRTGSTDTQYF. The rearrangement links TRBV5-8 to TRBJ2-3, with TRBD1 identical over 8 bases. CDR1 and CDR2 from the germline V gene are SGHTS and YDEGEE. Losses at the gene ends were 5 bases for V and 0 bases for J; bases not matched to a gene: 2. The CDR3 covers 14 residues.

The chain recombines TRBV28 with TRBJ1-5; D remains unclear. This CDR3 is built from 15 residues. Trimming cost V 1 base and J 2 bases, with 9 bases left between them. Germline V gene lookup returns CDR1 MDHEN and CDR2 SYDVKM. In DNA form, the CDR3 reads TGTGCCAGCAGTTTATTTCGGCAGGGCAATCAGCCCCAGCATTTT. This gives the protein CASSLFRQGNQPQHF. Supplemented by reference TRBV28 and TRBJ1-5, the full variable domain reads DVKVTQSSRYLVKRTGEKVFLECVQDMDHENMFWYRQDPGLGLRLIYFSYDVKMKEKGDIPEGYSVSREKKERFSLILESASTNQTSMYLCASSLFRQGNQPQHFGDGTRLSIL.